The 13 T cell receptor beta chains listed next were all sequenced from one sample in a study of blood T cell repertoires in COVID-19. TCRdb keeps only in-frame clones here, not all; method: immunoSEQ multiplex PCR. The sample includes 150,000 to 200,000 clones, more than 75% of them seen just once. Sequences were obtained from PBMCs or T cells enriched from blood (not recorded which). All receptors derive from a man aged 55 to 69 who had been exposed to COVID-19.

This clone was seen only once. V is TRBV7-2 and J is TRBJ2-1; TRBD1 agrees at 8 bases. V shed 4 bases, J shed 7 bases, and the junction held 9 bases outside the gene matches. CDR1 is SGHTA and CDR2 is FQGNSA in the germline V gene. The CDR3 sequence is 15 residues long. DNA of the CDR3: TGTGCCAGCAGCTCTGGACAGGGATCCGGGAATGAGCAGTTCTTC. Residues: CASSSGQGSGNEQFF.

This chain links TRBV19 with TRBJ1-5; D gene unclear. Trimming took 1 base from V and 7 from J, leaving 8 bases between them. The CDR3 loop spans 13 amino acids. Germline CDR1 and CDR2: LNHDA and SQIVND (reference sequence). Written as DNA, the CDR3 is TGTGCCAGTAGTATAGTTGACGGGCAGCCCCAGCATTTT. Protein sequence: CASSIVDGQPQHF.

This chain connects TRBV11-2 to TRBJ1-2, with D perhaps TRBD1 (6 bases). The CDR3 consists of 14 residues. Germline CDR1 SGHAT, CDR2 FQNNGV. Trimming took off 1 base at V and 3 bases at J, with 9 bases between the two ends. In nucleotides, the CDR3 is TGTGCCAGCAGCTTAGGGGGGGGCGACTATGGCTACACCTTC. The encoded protein is CASSLGGGDYGYTF.

On this clone itself: Other nucleotide sequences in the sample specify the same CDR3. The chain employs TRBV5-1 and TRBJ1-2; 7 bases match TRBD1. The J segment lost 6 bases and the V segment lost 0 bases, leaving 2 bases of the junction unmatched. Per the germline V gene, CDR1 is SGHRS and CDR2 is YFSETQ. The CDR3 spans 13 residues. The CDR3 sequence is CASSLAGTDGYTF. The CDR3 DNA reads as TGCGCCAGCAGCTTGGCGGGGACAGATGGCTACACCTTC. Combining the CDR3 with reference TRBV5-1 and TRBJ1-2 gives the whole variable domain KAGVTQTPRYLIKTRGQQVTLSCSPISGHRSVSWYQQTPGQGLQFLFEYFSETQRNKGNFPGRFSGRQFSNSRSEMNVSTLELGDSALYLCASSLAGTDGYTFGSGTRLTVV.

This clone was found a few times. The chain links TRBV14 to TRBJ2-7; D might be TRBD1 (6 bases). The V end was cut by 0 bases, the J end by 0 bases, with 24 bases between. CDR1 and CDR2 from the germline V gene are SGHDN and FVKESK. The CDR3 spans 20 residues. CDR3 in DNA: TGTGCCAGCAGCCAAGATGGGGGCCTCTGGGGCAGGTCAAGCTCCTACGAGCAGTACTTC. Its protein product is CASSQDGGLWGRSSSYEQYF.

V is TRBV3-1 (or the pseudogene TRBV3-2) and J is TRBJ2-1; tentatively, D is TRBD2 (5 bases). In germline, CDR1 is LGHDT, CDR2 YNNKEL (reference sequence). Trimming pared 0 bases from V and 6 bases from J, leaving 15 bases between. The CDR3 runs 16 residues. In DNA form, the CDR3 reads TGTGCCAGCAGCCAAGATGGGAGCAATCGGTTCAATGAGCAGTTCTTC. This codes for CASSQDGSNRFNEQFF.

This clone was seen a few times. The CDR3 coding sequence is TGTGCCAGCAGCTTGGATGGGGTGGCCCGCGCAGGGGGCTTGGACGAGCAGTACTTC. Translated, it gives CASSLDGVARAGGLDEQYF. The chain uses TRBV5-5 and TRBJ2-7; TRBD1 matches 8 bases. This CDR3 contains 19 residues. The V gene's germline CDR1 is SGHKS and CDR2 YYEKEE (reference sequence). The J segment lost 5 bases and the V segment lost 0 bases, leaving 19 bases of the junction unmatched.

V usage is TRBV28 and J usage is TRBJ1-2; tentatively, D is TRBD1 (5 bases). The germline V gene encodes CDR1 MDHEN and CDR2 SYDVKM. The CDR3 spans 13 residues. V lost 5 bases and J 7 bases, leaving 14 bases between the germline ends. CDR3 nucleotide sequence: TGTGCCAGCAGTCCCCTAGCCGGGGGTGGCTACACCTTC. Translating gives CASSPLAGGGYTF.

V is TRBV27 and J is TRBJ2-7; D is unresolved. The germline CDR1 and CDR2 sequences are MNHEY and SMNVEV (reference sequence). Trimming stripped 6 bases from V and 2 bases from J, with 8 bases between. The CDR3 has 12 residues. DNA for the CDR3: TGTGCCAGCAGGGGCCTTACCTACGAGCAGTACTTC. Its protein product is CASRGLTYEQYF.

The J gene is TRBJ1-5, the V gene TRBV19, with D maybe TRBD1 (6 bases). Germline V CDR1 and CDR2: LNHDA, SQIVND (reference sequence). Trimming removed 7 bases at V and 6 bases at J, with 16 bases between. The CDR3 sequence is 14 residues long. The CDR3: CASKIEGGGQPQHF. CDR3 nucleotide sequence: TGTGCCAGTAAAATCGAAGGGGGGGGTCAGCCCCAGCATTTT.

In its sample, this clone was seen a few times. The V and J genes are TRBV27 and TRBJ1-6; D gene unclear. CDR1 is MNHEY and CDR2 is SMNVEV in the germline V gene (reference sequence). The CDR3 is 19 residues long. V gave up 3 bases and J gave up 7 bases, with 25 bases separating them. Here the CDR3 DNA reads TGTGCCAGCAGTTTCCGCAATTTTGACGGAAGCTTCGGGAATTCACCCCTCCACTTT. Translation: CASSFRNFDGSFGNSPLHF.

This CDR3 is CASSTVLQGIGAGNTIYF. CDR3 DNA: TGTGCCAGTAGTACCGTGTTACAGGGGATAGGGGCTGGAAACACCATATATTTT. The chain employs TRBV19 and TRBJ1-3; TRBD1 matches at 7 bases. The germline V gene encodes CDR1 LNHDA and CDR2 SQIVND (reference sequence). CDR3 length: 18 amino acids. After removal of 4 bases from V and 2 bases from J, the junction contained 14 bases not matched to a gene.

This sequence joins TRBV7-9 and TRBJ1-1; 9 bases align to TRBD1. Per the germline V gene, CDR1 is SEHNR and CDR2 is FQNEAQ (reference sequence). J was trimmed by 7 bases and V by 5 bases; bases with no gene match: 14. This CDR3 spans 16 amino acids. CDR3 in DNA: TGTGCCAGCAGCCCTGAACAGGGGGCTGTTGGTGGTGAAGCTTTCTTT. Translation gives CASSPEQGAVGGEAFF.